The 8 T cell receptor beta chains given below trace back to one sample, sequenced in a study of cytomegalovirus exposure and HLA in healthy donors. Primers included in the PCR were 60 Vbeta and 13 Jbeta primers. This table comes from immunoSEQ multiplex PCR, and its TCRdb copy is limited to in-frame clones, with some not included. The sample lists 270,000 or so clones; 86% were seen once. The sequenced sample was PBMCs. The source is a man aged 35 to 55 in good health and CMV-seropositive.

V and J are TRBV2 and TRBJ1-1, with D unclear. Germline assignment: CDR1 SNHLY and CDR2 FYNNEI. Between the trimmed V and J ends, which lost 6 bases and 3 bases, there was a span of 14 bases. CDR3 size: 14 residues. CDR3 residues: CASSATGLDTEAFF. CDR3 bases: TGTGCCAGCAGCGCGACGGGTCTGGACACTGAAGCTTTCTTT.

CDR3 region: CASSTQQGASNEKLFF. The DNA for the CDR3 is TGTGCCAGTAGTACGCAACAGGGGGCGTCTAATGAAAAACTGTTTTTT. This rearrangement joins TRBV19 to TRBJ1-4; the match to TRBD1 covers 9 bases. This CDR3 is 16 amino acids long. Germline V gene lookup returns CDR1 LNHDA and CDR2 SQIVND (reference sequence). V dropped 4 bases and J dropped 3; count of bases not matched to a gene: 6.

The chain combines TRBV18 with TRBJ1-1; D remains ambiguous. The CDR3 runs to 14 residues. Trimming pared 6 bases from V and 1 base from J, leaving 12 bases between. Germline lookup yields CDR1 KGHSH and CDR2 LQKENI. CDR3: CASSLGSTNTEAFF. In DNA, the CDR3 is TGTGCCAGCTCCCTCGGGTCCACGAACACTGAAGCTTTCTTT.

The J gene is TRBJ1-2, the V gene TRBV11-2; a weak D match, TRBD1 (6 bases). V was pared by 5 bases and J by 8 bases, with 15 bases between. The CDR3 loop spans 13 amino acids. Germline CDR1 reads SGHAT; CDR2 reads FQNNGV. The DNA for the CDR3 is TGTGCCAGCAGCAACCCGGGGGGCAGGGGCTACACCTTC. Translated, it gives CASSNPGGRGYTF.

This clone showed up just once. The chain carries TRBV29-1 and TRBJ2-7, with D perhaps matching TRBD2 (5 bases). Trimming took 2 bases from V and 6 from J, leaving 17 bases between them. Germline CDR1 is SQVTM and CDR2 is ANQGSEA. The CDR3 has 14 residues. CDR3 in DNA: TGCAGCGTTGAATCCCTCGCGGGCAGCCTCGAGCAGTACTTC. This gives the protein CSVESLAGSLEQYF.

This clone occurred many times. This sequence joins TRBV4-3 and TRBJ1-1; maybe TRBD1 (6 bases). V was cut by 1 base and J by 4 bases, with 10 bases left in between. The CDR3 contains 14 residues. Germline-derived CDR1 and CDR2 are LGHNA and YSLEER. The DNA for the CDR3 is TGCGCCAGCAGCCAAGCGGGGGGCATCACTGAAGCTTTCTTT. It codes for CASSQAGGITEAFF.

This rearrangement joins TRBV7-2 to TRBJ2-1, with D perhaps TRBD2 (6 bases). The CDR3 has 14 amino acids. V was pared by 0 bases and J by 7 bases, with 10 bases between. Germline CDR1 SGHTA, CDR2 FQGNSA. The CDR3 DNA sequence: TGTGCCAGCAGCTTAGCGGGGAGGAGGAATGAGCAGTTCTTC. Amino acid sequence: CASSLAGRRNEQFF.

The chain employs TRBV7-2 and TRBJ1-2; D is possibly TRBD1 (6 bases). Germline V lookup: CDR1 SGHTA, CDR2 FQGNSA. Trimming shortened V by 5 bases and J by 2 bases, and 18 bases separated the two germline ends. CDR3 size: 16 residues. The CDR3 protein is CASSPRQARFNYGYTF. CDR3 DNA: TGTGCCAGCAGCCCCAGACAGGCCCGTTTCAACTATGGCTACACCTTC.